Sequencing of this TCR beta chain was carried out in a study of shared clonotypes between healthy human individuals. Only in-frame clones appear in the TCRdb table, and some are missing; sequencing was by immunoSEQ multiplex PCR. There are a few million clones in the sample; approximately 95% occur only once, and around 0.4% lies in the top ten. Germline assignment: CDR1 SGHTA and CDR2 FQGTGA. This CDR3 has 14 amino acids. V was trimmed by 4 bases and J by 2 bases, leaving 10 bases between them. Naive CD4+ cells were CD45RA-selected; the remaining cells were memory. J is TRBJ2-3 and V is TRBV7-3; tentatively, D is TRBD1 (5 bases). This clonotype was sampled from a man aged 18 to 30 in good health. Some clones in this sample may be carry-over from other donors' samples. The source material was naive CD4+ T cells from PBMCs. Regarding subset: CD45RA+ positively selected. The CDR3 sequence: CASSSGQVTDTQYF. The CDR3 DNA follows: TGTGCCAGCAGCTCAGGACAAGTCACAGATACGCAGTATTTT.